This T cell receptor (beta chain) was sequenced in a study of immune characterization of retroperitoneal liposarcoma (dated by TCRdb to between 2018 and 2021). This clonotype was seen only a few times. Its antigen target is currently unknown. Within one base of it there is no much larger clone, and no base qualities were kept. The library relied on PCR. This sample was sequenced with a NextSeq 500. The public reads were reprocessed in TCRdb via fastp at Q25 and MiXCR, keeping in-frame beta chains. Entries that share a CDR3 protein sequence are merged under the most common genes and DNA. The sample records about 1,600 distinct CDR3 sequences, around half of which are singletons. The top ten hold 30% to 35% of the sample. The material sequenced was tumor tissue. This TCR was sampled from a female donor with retroperitoneal liposarcoma.

The encoded CDR3 is CASSDRGSSYEQYF. The DNA reads as follows: TGTGCCAGCAGCGACCGGGGAAGCTCCTACGAGCAGTACTTC. The sequence is built from TRBV6-1 and TRBJ2-1; possibly the D gene is TRBD2, per 5 matching bases. The DNA end is a closer match to TRBJ2-7, so the J assignment may be wrong. CDR1 and CDR2 are drawn from the germline V gene: MNHNS, SASEGT. The cysteine opens and the phenylalanine closes a CDR3 of 14 amino acids. The sequence is cut down to CDR3 DNA, 42 bases in frame from base 1.